This is a list of T cell receptor beta chains from one sample in a study of shared clonotypes between healthy human individuals. Assay: immunoSEQ multiplex PCR; the TCRdb copy retains only in-frame clones and omits some. The data show 1.4 million or so clones, roughly 98.5% seen once. Sequencing was carried out using naive CD4+ T cells sorted from blood. Source of these receptors: a man aged 30 to 39 in good health. Both conserved end residues are part of each CDR3. The D gene is left open where the match is weak. A row's size may be missing; if present it is once, few, many or a size class.

D gene	J gene	clone size	V gene	CDR3 DNA	CDR3 protein
NA	TRBJ1-2	NA	TRBV28	TGTGCCAGCAGTTTAGATGGGTACGATGGCTACACCTTC	CASSLDGYDGYTF
TRBD1	TRBJ2-3	NA	TRBV5-1	TGCGCCAGCAGCGTCGGACAGGGCCCGGATACGCAGTATTTT	CASSVGQGPDTQYF
NA	TRBJ2-7	NA	TRBV11-2	TGTGCCAGCAGTCTACGGCCTTTC	CASSLRPF
TRBD2	TRBJ2-1	NA	TRBV5-1	TGCGCCAGCAGAACTCAGGGCCTAGCGGGAGATCTTAGGCAGTTCTTC	CASRTQGLAGDLRQFF
TRBD2	TRBJ2-1	NA	TRBV14	TGTGCCAGCAGCCAAGCCGGGACTAGCGGACCCAGCTCCTACAATGAGCAGTTCTTC	CASSQAGTSGPSSYNEQFF
NA	TRBJ1-1	NA	TRBV18	TGTGCCAGCTCACTGAGGGGATTCAACACTGAAGCTTTCTTT	CASSLRGFNTEAFF
NA	TRBJ2-7	NA	TRBV2	TGTGCCAGCAGTGGTCGTGGCGGGATCTACGAGCAGTACTTC	CASSGRGGIYEQYF
NA	TRBJ1-3	NA	TRBV21-1	TGTGCCAGCAGCAAAAATCGGGGATGTGGAAACACCATATATTTT	CASSKNRGCGNTIYF
NA	TRBJ2-7	NA	TRBV11-2	TGTGCCAGCAGCTTAGATTCTAGCCAAGGGGAGCAGTACTTC	CASSLDSSQGEQYF
TRBD2	TRBJ2-1	once	TRBV11-2	TGTGCCAGCAGCCCTCTAGCGGGTAACTACAATGAGCAGTTCTTC	CASSPLAGNYNEQFF
NA	TRBJ2-7	NA	TRBV6-6	TGTGCCAGCAGTCCTCTCTTCGGGAGAGGGTCCTACGAGCAGTACTTC	CASSPLFGRGSYEQYF
NA	TRBJ2-7	NA	TRBV7-8	TGTGCCAGCAGCCTGCGGTTAGTCTCCTACGAGCAGTACTTC	CASSLRLVSYEQYF
NA	TRBJ1-2	NA	TRBV7-9	TGTGCCAGCAGCCCTAGGGGGGGACACGGCTATGGCTACACCTTC	CASSPRGGHGYGYTF
NA	TRBJ1-1	NA	TRBV18	TGTGCCAGCTCACCTCTCCCCGGGGGCCGGATAATGAACACTGAAGCTTTCTTT	CASSPLPGGRIMNTEAFF
TRBD2	TRBJ2-5	NA	TRBV30	TGTGCCTGGAGTCCACTAGCGGGAGCAGAGACCCAGTACTTC	CAWSPLAGAETQYF
NA	TRBJ2-5	NA	TRBV28	TGTGCCAGCAGTTTTCAGGGAGCCGCTACTCAAGAGACCCAGTACTTC	CASSFQGAATQETQYF
NA	TRBJ2-3	NA	TRBV9	TGTGCCAGCAGCGTAGCTCCGGTGACAGATACGCAGTATTTT	CASSVAPVTDTQYF
NA	TRBJ1-2	NA	TRBV30	TGTGCCTGGAGTAGCACGGCGGATGGCTACACCTTC	CAWSSTADGYTF
NA	TRBJ2-1	NA	TRBV5-1	TGCGCCAGCAGCTTGGACGGGGCCCCAGCTTTTGAGCAGTTCTTC	CASSLDGAPAFEQFF
NA	TRBJ2-6	NA	TRBV25-1	TGTGCCAGCAGTGCTGGGGCTGGGGCCAACGTCCTGACTTTC	CASSAGAGANVLTF
TRBD2	TRBJ2-3	NA	TRBV9	TGTGCCAGCAGCGTAGGAAGCGGGAGGGCGAATATCCGCACAGATACGCAGTATTTT	CASSVGSGRANIRTDTQYF
TRBD1	TRBJ1-2	NA	TRBV5-1	TGCGCCAGCAGCCCTGGGACAGGCGTGTATGGCTACACCTTC	CASSPGTGVYGYTF
TRBD1	TRBJ2-7	NA	TRBV7-8	TGTGCCAGCAGCGCCCAAAGGACAGGGAGGGAGCAGTACTTC	CASSAQRTGREQYF
NA	TRBJ1-4	NA	TRBV7-6	TGTGCCAGCAGCTTAGCCGGGGCAGGGCGGGAAAAACTGTTTTTT	CASSLAGAGREKLFF
NA	TRBJ2-2	few	TRBV18	TGTGCCAGCTCACCACTGAACACCGGGGAGCTGTTTTTT	CASSPLNTGELFF
NA	TRBJ1-4	once	TRBV27	TGTGCCAGCAGTTTACTAGGGGAGGATGAAAAACTGTTTTTT	CASSLLGEDEKLFF
NA	TRBJ2-1	NA	TRBV9	TGTGCCAGCAGCGTAGGCCCAGCGCAAAGGGTTAGCTATGAGCAGTTCTTC	CASSVGPAQRVSYEQFF
TRBD1	TRBJ1-3	NA	TRBV9	TGTGCCAGCAGGGTCGGACAGGGAGGAAACACCATATATTTT	CASRVGQGGNTIYF
NA	TRBJ2-3	once	TRBV7-9	TGTGCCAGCAGTCACAGATGGGACATCACAGATACGCAGTATTTT	CASSHRWDITDTQYF
NA	TRBJ1-3	NA	TRBV19	TGTGCCAGTAGTAGAAACGGGGACGGTGGAAACACCATATATTTT	CASSRNGDGGNTIYF
NA	TRBJ2-3	NA	TRBV6-4	TGTGCCAGCAGTGACTCTGGCCTTAGCACAGATACGCAGTATTTT	CASSDSGLSTDTQYF
NA	TRBJ2-7	once	TRBV7-9	TGTGCCAGCAGCTTAGCTGGTAGATCGACCTACGAGCAGTACTTC	CASSLAGRSTYEQYF
NA	TRBJ2-5	NA	TRBV5-4	TGTGCCAGCAGCCCAAATAACAGGCAAGAGACCCAGTACTTC	CASSPNNRQETQYF
NA	TRBJ2-5	once	TRBV11-2	TGTGCCAGCAGCCTAGAGGTCTGGAATATCCAGTACTTC	CASSLEVWNIQYF
TRBD2	TRBJ2-3	NA	TRBV18	TGTGCCAGCTCACCATTAGGCGGGAGGGCCGCGGATACGCAGTATTTT	CASSPLGGRAADTQYF
NA	TRBJ2-2	NA	TRBV28	TGTGCCAGCAGTCTGTCCGGGGAGCTGTTTTTT	CASSLSGELFF
NA	TRBJ2-7	once	TRBV30	TGTGCCTGGAGGGCCAGGTCCACTGGCGAGCAGTACTTC	CAWRARSTGEQYF
TRBD1	TRBJ2-2	NA	TRBV5-6	TGTGCCAGCAGCCGCGCCGGGACAGGGGGCACCGGGGAGCTGTTTTTT	CASSRAGTGGTGELFF
NA	TRBJ2-7	once	TRBV19	TGTGCCAGTAGTCCAACGTTAGGATCCTACGAGCAGTACTTC	CASSPTLGSYEQYF
NA	TRBJ2-5	NA	TRBV5-1	TGCGCCAGCAGCTTTGACTACCAAGAGACCCAGTACTTC	CASSFDYQETQYF
NA	TRBJ1-2	NA	TRBV2	TGTGCCAGCAGTGAAGGAAGGCAGGAGGACTATGGCTACACCTTC	CASSEGRQEDYGYTF
NA	TRBJ2-7	NA	TRBV7-6	TGTGCCAGCAGCAATGACATTGGGGTGGGAGAGCAGTACTTC	CASSNDIGVGEQYF
TRBD1	TRBJ1-1	NA	TRBV10-3	TGTGCCATCAGTGCGGACAGGGGGAAGTACACTGAAGCTTTCTTT	CAISADRGKYTEAFF
TRBD2	TRBJ2-7	NA	TRBV9	TGTGCCAGCAGCCCCCGCGGGGGAGAAGGGTACGAGCAGTACTTC	CASSPRGGEGYEQYF
TRBD2	TRBJ2-1	NA	TRBV29-1	TGCAGCGCCACCCCTCCACTAGCGGGTTCCCACAATGAGCAGTTCTTC	CSATPPLAGSHNEQFF
NA	TRBJ2-7	NA	TRBV6-1	TGTGCCAGCAGTGAAGAGGCAGGGGTCGAGCAGTACTTC	CASSEEAGVEQYF